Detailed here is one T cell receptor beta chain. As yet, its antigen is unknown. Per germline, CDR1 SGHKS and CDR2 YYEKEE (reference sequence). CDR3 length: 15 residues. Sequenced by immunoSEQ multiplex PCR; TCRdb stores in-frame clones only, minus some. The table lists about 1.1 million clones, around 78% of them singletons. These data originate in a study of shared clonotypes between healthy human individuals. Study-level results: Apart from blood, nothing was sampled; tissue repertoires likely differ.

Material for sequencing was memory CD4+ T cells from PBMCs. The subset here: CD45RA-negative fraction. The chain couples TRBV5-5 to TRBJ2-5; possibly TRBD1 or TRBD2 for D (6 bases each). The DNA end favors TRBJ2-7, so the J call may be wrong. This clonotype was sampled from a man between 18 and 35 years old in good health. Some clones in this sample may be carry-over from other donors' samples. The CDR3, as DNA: TGTGCCAGCAGCTTGGCGGGGGCAGGGGCCCACGAGCAGTACTTC. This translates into CASSLAGAGAHEQYF.